The 25 T cell receptor beta chains reported below all come from one sample, sequenced in a study of blood T cell repertoires in COVID-19. The table came from immunoSEQ multiplex PCR; TCRdb's copy has only in-frame clones and leaves some out. This table holds 200,000 to 300,000 clones, around 81% found once. Sequenced material: peripheral blood. The receptor set was obtained from a woman aged 55-70 years with active or convalescent COVID-19.

The chain joins TRBV27 to TRBJ2-1, with a weak D call TRBD2 (5 bases). The CDR3 runs to 13 residues. Germline V gives CDR1 MNHEY, CDR2 SMNVEV (reference sequence). Deletions cut 3 bases from V and 6 bases from J, with 9 bases between. CDR3 in DNA: TGTGCCAGCAGTTTCGGGGTGGGCAATGAGCAGTTCTTC. It encodes CASSFGVGNEQFF.

The rearrangement links TRBV24-1 to TRBJ2-3; D remains ambiguous. Trimming took 7 bases from V and 2 from J, leaving 9 bases between them. There are 13 residues in the CDR3. Germline V gene lookup returns CDR1 KGHDR and CDR2 SFDVKD. CDR3 in amino acids: CATSVAATDTQYF. The CDR3 nucleotides are TGTGCCACCAGCGTAGCAGCCACAGATACGCAGTATTTT.

This chain uses TRBV28 with TRBJ2-3; 10 bases are shared with TRBD2. Germline trimming cut 6 bases from V and 1 base from J; bases unmatched to any gene: 7. The CDR3 is 16 residues long. Germline V gene lookup returns CDR1 MDHEN and CDR2 SYDVKM. CDR3 in amino acids: CASSGRLAGGTDTQYF. CDR3 nucleotides: TGTGCCAGCAGCGGCCGGCTAGCGGGAGGCACAGATACGCAGTATTTT.

The V call is TRBV18, the J call TRBJ2-7; weak D call: TRBD2 (6 bases). Germline CDR1 is KGHSH and CDR2 is LQKENI. V was cut by 4 bases and J by 6 bases, with 22 bases left in between. The CDR3 is 16 residues long. CDR3 sequence: CASSLGGSRGSTEQYF. The CDR3 nucleotides are TGTGCCAGCTCACTGGGCGGATCGCGGGGCTCAACCGAGCAGTACTTC.

The chain combines TRBV2 with TRBJ2-7, with D tentatively TRBD1 (5 bases). In germline, CDR1 is SNHLY, CDR2 FYNNEI. Trimming stripped 3 bases from V and 5 bases from J, with 11 bases between. The CDR3 is 13 amino acids. CDR3 loop: CASSEKGSHEQYV. The CDR3 DNA sequence: TGTGCCAGCAGTGAGAAGGGGTCCCACGAGCAGTACGTC.

The chain has TRBV6-5 and TRBJ1-1; D is possibly TRBD1 (5 bases). This CDR3 is 13 amino acids long. Germline CDR1 reads MNHEY; CDR2 reads SVGAGI. Trimming took 6 bases from V and 5 from J, leaving 13 bases between them. CDR3 sequence reads: CASRAGGWTEAFF. As DNA, the CDR3 is TGTGCCAGCAGAGCGGGGGGTTGGACTGAAGCTTTCTTT.

This clone appeared a single time. V gene TRBV6-8 combines with J gene TRBJ2-2; D is unclear. The V end lost 4 bases, the J end lost 3 bases, and 3 bases lay between the germline ends. The CDR3 has 12 amino acids. CDR1 and CDR2 (germline): MNHGY, SAAAGT. The CDR3 DNA is TGTGCCAGCAGTTCAGACACCGGGGAGCTGTTTTTT. Residues: CASSSDTGELFF.

The J gene is TRBJ2-1, the V gene TRBV28; the D gene is possibly TRBD2 (6 bases). Between the trimmed V and J ends, which lost 3 bases and 2 bases, there was a span of 11 bases. Germline CDR1 MDHEN, CDR2 SYDVKM. The CDR3 spans 15 residues. The DNA of the CDR3 is TGTGCCAGCAGTTTTGGGCGGGGCCCCTACAATGAGCAGTTCTTC. It yields the protein CASSFGRGPYNEQFF.

CDR3 sequence (DNA): TGTGCCAGCAGCTTGTCCCCAGACAGCTACGAGCAGTACTTC. The encoded protein is CASSLSPDSYEQYF. The V and J genes are TRBV5-5 and TRBJ2-7; perhaps TRBD1 as D (5 bases). The CDR3 loop spans 14 amino acids. V shed 1 base and J shed 3 bases, with 11 bases lying between them. Germline V gene data show CDR1 as SGHKS and CDR2 as YYEKEE (reference sequence). Combining the CDR3 with reference TRBV5-5 and TRBJ2-7 gives the whole variable domain DAGVTQSPTHLIKTRGQQVTLRCSPISGHKSVSWYQQVLGQGPQFIFQYYEKEERGRGNFPDRFSARQFPNYSSELNVNALLLGDSALYLCASSLSPDSYEQYFGPGTRLTVT.

Points on this clone: The identical CDR3 is also encoded by other nucleotide sequences in the sample. V and J are TRBV6-1 and TRBJ2-3; TRBD1 matches at 7 bases. CDR3 size: 16 residues. Losses at the gene ends were 2 bases for V and 3 bases for J; bases not matched to a gene: 8. Per germline, CDR1 MNHNS and CDR2 SASEGT. The CDR3: CASSESRGGGTDTQYF. The CDR3 region has the DNA TGTGCCAGCAGTGAATCTAGAGGGGGCGGGACAGATACGCAGTATTTT.

The gene calls are TRBV7-2 and TRBJ1-6; a possible D gene is TRBD1 (6 bases). The CDR3 loop spans 15 amino acids. Germline V gene lookup returns CDR1 SGHTA and CDR2 FQGNSA. Trimming pared 1 base from V and 5 bases from J, leaving 9 bases between. The CDR3 DNA follows: TGTGCCAGCAGCTTAGTCAGGGGTCATAATTCACCCCTCCACTTT. It encodes CASSLVRGHNSPLHF.

The genes are TRBV7-9 and TRBJ1-6; the D is unclear. CDR3 length: 14 amino acids. V was shortened by 2 bases and J by 14 bases, with 16 bases between the two germline ends. The germline V gene has CDR1 SEHNR and CDR2 FQNEAQ (reference sequence). CDR3 sequence: CASSLWGELSALHF. The CDR3 DNA sequence: TGTGCCAGCAGCTTATGGGGAGAACTCTCGGCCCTCCACTTT.

The table lists this clone with a count of one. The chain employs TRBV30 and TRBJ1-6; D ambiguous. Trimming shortened V by 0 bases and J by 4 bases, and 10 bases separated the two germline ends. The germline gives CDR1 GTSNPN, CDR2 SVGIG (reference sequence). The CDR3 is made up of 15 amino acids. CDR3 coding DNA: TGTGCCTGGAGTGTGGGCACCCGTTATAATTCACCCCTCCACTTT. Encoded protein: CAWSVGTRYNSPLHF.

The V and J genes are TRBV7-9 and TRBJ2-7; 7 bases match TRBD1. Looked up from germline, CDR1 is SEHNR and CDR2 is FQNEAQ (reference sequence). After removal of 2 bases from V and 6 bases from J, the junction contained 4 bases not matched to a gene. The CDR3 sequence is 13 residues long. The CDR3 is CASSLMTGLEQYF. CDR3 nucleotide sequence: TGTGCCAGCAGCTTAATGACAGGGCTCGAGCAGTACTTC.

About this clone itself: This same CDR3 is encoded by further DNA sequences in the sample. V and J are TRBV7-3 and TRBJ1-1, with 7 bases aligning to TRBD1. Trimming at V came to 2 bases and at J to 0 bases, leaving 0 bases not matched to a gene. This CDR3 spans 14 amino acids. Looked up from germline, CDR1 is SGHTA and CDR2 is FQGTGA. CDR3 sequence: CASSLDRVNTEAFF. The CDR3 region has the DNA TGTGCCAGCAGCTTAGACAGGGTGAACACTGAAGCTTTCTTT.

This chain links TRBV28 with TRBJ2-3; 9 bases are shared with TRBD2. The J segment lost 2 bases and the V segment lost 1 base, leaving 4 bases of the junction unmatched. Germline V gene sequence: CDR1 MDHEN, CDR2 SYDVKM. The CDR3 length is 16 residues. The CDR3 here is CASSLFPSGVTDTQYF. In DNA form, the CDR3 reads TGTGCCAGCAGTTTATTCCCTAGCGGGGTCACAGATACGCAGTATTTT.

V and J are TRBV19 and TRBJ2-2; D possibly corresponds to TRBD1 (6 bases). The CDR3 extends over 15 amino acids. The V end was cut by 3 bases, the J end by 1 base, with 9 bases between. CDR1 LNHDA and CDR2 SQIVND come from the germline V gene (reference sequence). The CDR3 sequence: CASSINRVNTGELFF. DNA of the CDR3: TGTGCCAGTAGTATTAACAGGGTGAACACCGGGGAGCTGTTTTTT. The entire variable domain, with the rest obtained from reference TRBV19 and TRBJ2-2, is as follows: DGGITQSPKYLFRKEGQNVTLSCEQNLNHDAMYWYRQDPGQGLRLIYYSQIVNDFQKGDIAEGYSVSREKKESFPLTVTSAQKNPTAFYLCASSINRVNTGELFFGEGSRLTVL.

CDR3 sequence reads: CASSLVLGQVNEQFF. In DNA form, the CDR3 reads TGTGCCAGCAGCTTAGTGCTGGGACAGGTCAATGAGCAGTTCTTC. The chain links TRBV7-9 to TRBJ2-1, with 8 bases that match TRBD1. The ends lost 1 base at V and 6 bases at J; junction bases unmatched: 5. There are 15 residues in the CDR3. From germline, CDR1 is SEHNR and CDR2 FQNEAQ (reference sequence).

V is TRBV7-2 and J is TRBJ2-4, with 9 bases fitting TRBD1. Looked up from germline, CDR1 is SGHTA and CDR2 is FQGNSA. The J segment lost 1 base and the V segment lost 1 base, leaving 2 bases of the junction unmatched. CDR3 length equals 16 residues. As DNA, the CDR3 is TGTGCCAGCAGCTTAGGGACAGGGGTCGCCAAAAACATTCAGTACTTC. Protein: CASSLGTGVAKNIQYF.

The chain has TRBV18 and TRBJ1-1, with D maybe TRBD1 (5 bases). Germline values: CDR1 KGHSH, CDR2 LQKENI. The CDR3 is 18 residues long. Between the trimmed V and J ends, which lost 1 base and 4 bases, there was a span of 22 bases. CDR3 nucleotide sequence: TGTGCCAGCTCACCACTTAATTTACTCGGGGGTAGAGGCACTGAAGCTTTCTTT. This codes for CASSPLNLLGGRGTEAFF. Full variable domain (remainder filled in from reference TRBV18 and TRBJ1-1): NAGVMQNPRHLVRRRGQEARLRCSPMKGHSHVYWYRQLPEEGLKFMVYLQKENIIDESGMPKERFSAEFPKEGPSILRIQQVVRGDSAAYFCASSPLNLLGGRGTEAFFGQGTRLTVV.

The rearrangement uses TRBV5-5 and TRBJ1-4, with D unresolved. V was trimmed by 4 bases and J by 7 bases, leaving 8 bases between them. Per the germline V gene, CDR1 is SGHKS and CDR2 is YYEKEE (reference sequence). CDR3 size: 12 residues. CDR3: CASSAGGEKLFF. The CDR3, as DNA: TGTGCCAGCAGCGCCGGTGGTGAAAAACTGTTTTTT.

The chain's CDR3 is CASGHRDREGNEQFF. The DNA for the CDR3 is TGTGCCAGCGGACACCGGGACAGGGAGGGGAATGAGCAGTTCTTC. The V call is TRBV27, the J call TRBJ2-1; 9 bases align to TRBD1. The CDR3 has 15 residues. The germline V gene encodes CDR1 MNHEY and CDR2 SMNVEV (reference sequence). J gave up 7 bases and V 8 bases, and 12 bases lay outside the gene matches.

V and J are TRBV5-1 and TRBJ2-1; 12 positions agree with TRBD2. Trimming at V came to 0 bases and at J to 6 bases, leaving 7 bases not matched to a gene. The germline CDR1 and CDR2 sequences are SGHRS and YFSETQ. CDR3 length: 17 amino acids. CDR3 protein: CASSLALAGGIFNEQFF. The CDR3 nucleotides read TGCGCCAGCAGCTTGGCACTAGCGGGAGGAATATTCAATGAGCAGTTCTTC.

This chain uses TRBV11-3 with TRBJ2-3; 13 positions agree with TRBD2. The germline V gene encodes CDR1 SGHNT and CDR2 YENEEA. This CDR3 region has 19 residues. The V segment lost 1 base and the J segment 6 bases; nucleotides outside the gene matches: 13. The CDR3 DNA sequence: TGTGCCAGCAGCTTAGTTGTGGGGGGCAGGACTAGCGGGAGCGATACGCAGTATTTT. Translating it yields CASSLVVGGRTSGSDTQYF.

In the case of this clone: The same CDR3 can be traced to other DNA sequences in this sample. V and J are TRBV5-1 and TRBJ2-1; 11 bases line up with TRBD2. Germline-derived CDR1 and CDR2 are SGHRS and YFSETQ. This CDR3 comprises 16 residues. V lost 0 bases and J lost 4; bases outside the gene matches: 3. CDR3 loop: CASSLGLAGGYNEQFF. CDR3 bases: TGCGCCAGCAGCTTGGGGCTAGCGGGAGGATACAATGAGCAGTTCTTC.